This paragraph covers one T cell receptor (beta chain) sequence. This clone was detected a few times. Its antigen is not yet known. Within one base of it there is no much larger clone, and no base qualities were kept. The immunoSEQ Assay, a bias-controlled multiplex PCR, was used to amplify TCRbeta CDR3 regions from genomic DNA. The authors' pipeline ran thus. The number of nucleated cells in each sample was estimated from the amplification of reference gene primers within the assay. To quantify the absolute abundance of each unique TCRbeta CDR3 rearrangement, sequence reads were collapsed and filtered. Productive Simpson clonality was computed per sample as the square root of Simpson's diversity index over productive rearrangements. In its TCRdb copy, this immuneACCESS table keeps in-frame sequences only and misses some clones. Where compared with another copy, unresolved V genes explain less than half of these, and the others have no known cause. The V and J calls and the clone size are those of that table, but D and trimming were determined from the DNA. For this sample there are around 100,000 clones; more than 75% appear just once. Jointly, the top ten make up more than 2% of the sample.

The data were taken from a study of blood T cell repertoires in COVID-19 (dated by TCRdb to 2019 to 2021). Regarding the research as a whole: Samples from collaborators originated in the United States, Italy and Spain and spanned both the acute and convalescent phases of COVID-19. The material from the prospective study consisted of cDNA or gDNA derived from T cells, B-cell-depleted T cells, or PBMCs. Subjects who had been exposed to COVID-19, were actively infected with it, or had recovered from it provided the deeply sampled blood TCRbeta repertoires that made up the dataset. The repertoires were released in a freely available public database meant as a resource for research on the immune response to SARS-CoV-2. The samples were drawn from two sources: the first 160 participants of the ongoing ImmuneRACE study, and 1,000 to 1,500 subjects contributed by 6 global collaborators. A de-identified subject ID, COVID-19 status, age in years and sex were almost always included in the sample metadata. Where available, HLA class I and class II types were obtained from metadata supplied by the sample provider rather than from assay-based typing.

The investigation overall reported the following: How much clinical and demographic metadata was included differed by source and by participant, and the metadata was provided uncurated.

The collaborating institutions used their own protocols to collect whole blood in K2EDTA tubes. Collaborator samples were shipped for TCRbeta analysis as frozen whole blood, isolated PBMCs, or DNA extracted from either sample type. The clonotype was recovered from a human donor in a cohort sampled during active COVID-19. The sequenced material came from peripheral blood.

The CDR3 reads CASSLGTPYEQYF. The bases are TGTGCCAGCAGCCTGGGGACTCCCTACGAGCAGTACTTC. The chain links TRBV14 with TRBJ2-7, with a tentative D gene TRBD2 over 6 matching bases. CDR1 and CDR2, looked up from the germline V gene, are SGHDN and FVKESK. The CDR3 has 13 amino acids, counting the end cysteine and phenylalanine. Only CDR3 DNA remains: 39 bases, in frame from the first base. The V end loses 4 bases and the J end loses 2 bases, and a stretch of 9 bases separates them. The full variable domain, with segments outside the CDR3 supplied by the reference TRBV14 and TRBJ2-7 proteins, appears as EAGVTQFPSHSVIEKGQTVTLRCDPISGHDNLYWYRRVMGKEIKFLLHFVKESKQDESGMPNNRFLAERTGGTYSTLKVQPAELEDSGVYFCASSLGTPYEQYFGPGTRLTVT.